A single sample is the source of the 11 T cell receptor beta chains below, sequenced in a study of blood T cell repertoires in COVID-19. Libraries were prepared by immunoSEQ multiplex PCR; TCRdb keeps only in-frame clonotypes and omits some of them. The data show 91,000 or so clones, about 90% seen once. Sequenced input: peripheral blood. The receptor source for this set is a woman aged 45-59 years in a cohort sampled during active COVID-19.

The V gene is TRBV19, the J gene TRBJ1-1, with 7 nucleotides matching TRBD1. There are 13 residues in the CDR3. V shed 7 bases, J shed 9 bases, and the junction held 11 bases outside the gene matches. The germline V gene encodes CDR1 LNHDA and CDR2 SQIVND (reference sequence). The DNA of the CDR3 is TGTGCCAGTACCGATCGACAGGGAATAAAAGCTTTCTTT. Protein sequence: CASTDRQGIKAFF.

The V gene is TRBV11-3, the J gene TRBJ2-7, with TRBD2 matching 8 bases. The CDR3 sequence is 15 residues long. V shed 5 bases and J 2 bases; nucleotides not matched to a gene: 8. The germline gives CDR1 SGHNT, CDR2 YENEEA. Written as DNA, the CDR3 is TGTGCCAGCAGCCCTTTACTAGCGGATACCTACGAGCAGTACTTC. The encoded protein is CASSPLLADTYEQYF.

This chain connects TRBV5-1 to TRBJ2-5, with D unclear. This CDR3 region has 13 residues. The V and J ends lost 8 bases and 5 bases respectively, with 16 bases between them. Germline V CDR1 and CDR2: SGHRS, YFSETQ. The CDR3 loop reads CASRTATGETQYF. The CDR3 DNA reads as TGCGCCAGTAGAACAGCTACTGGGGAGACCCAGTACTTC.

The V gene is TRBV6-1, the J gene TRBJ2-4, with no clear D. The CDR3 extends over 16 amino acids. In germline, CDR1 is MNHNS, CDR2 SASEGT. V gave up 3 bases and J gave up 0 bases, with 12 bases separating them. The DNA of the CDR3 is TGTGCCAGCAGTGATGTCCAGATAATAGCCAAAAACATTCAGTACTTC. Protein: CASSDVQIIAKNIQYF.

V and J are TRBV7-9 and TRBJ1-1, with TRBD1 identical over 7 bases. Germline V CDR1 and CDR2: SEHNR, FQNEAQ (reference sequence). V was clipped by 5 bases and J by 5 bases; unmatched bases: 8. This CDR3 has 14 amino acids. The DNA for the CDR3 is TGTGCCAGCAGCGGGATAGGGGGCATAACTGAAGCTTTCTTT. It is translated as CASSGIGGITEAFF.

The chain combines TRBV5-1 with TRBJ2-3, with TRBD2 matching over 13 bases. Trimming took 3 bases from V and 0 from J; bases not matched to a gene: 7. Germline CDR1 is SGHRS and CDR2 is YFSETQ. This CDR3 is built from 18 residues. CDR3 bases: TGCGCCAGCAGCTGGACCGGGACTAGCGGGACTAGCACAGATACGCAGTATTTT. It is translated as CASSWTGTSGTSTDTQYF. Supplemented by reference TRBV5-1 and TRBJ2-3, the full variable domain reads KAGVTQTPRYLIKTRGQQVTLSCSPISGHRSVSWYQQTPGQGLQFLFEYFSETQRNKGNFPGRFSGRQFSNSRSEMNVSTLELGDSALYLCASSWTGTSGTSTDTQYFGPGTRLTVL.

The chain is built from TRBV24-1 and TRBJ2-1; tentatively, D is TRBD2 (5 bases). Germline assignment: CDR1 KGHDR and CDR2 SFDVKD. Trimming shortened V by 5 bases and J by 9 bases, and 19 bases separated the two germline ends. The CDR3 is 15 amino acids. CDR3 region: CATSVSDSPFAEQFF. CDR3 nucleotide sequence: TGTGCCACCAGTGTCTCGGACTCACCCTTCGCTGAGCAGTTCTTC.

V usage is TRBV5-4 and J usage is TRBJ1-4; D might be TRBD1 (6 bases). In germline, CDR1 is SGHNT, CDR2 YYREEE (reference sequence). Deletions cut 4 bases from V and 6 bases from J, with 16 bases between. CDR3 length equals 15 residues. The CDR3 is CASSQGWGLDEKLFF. The CDR3 region has the DNA TGTGCCAGCAGCCAGGGGTGGGGCCTTGATGAAAAACTGTTTTTT.

The chain carries TRBV19 and TRBJ1-5; 9 bases map to TRBD1. The ends lost 5 bases at V and 1 base at J; junction bases unmatched: 12. This CDR3 has 18 amino acids. Germline V CDR1 and CDR2: LNHDA, SQIVND (reference sequence). CDR3 nucleotides: TGTGCCAGTAGTCCCAACCCGAGGACAGGGGAGAGCAATCAGCCCCAGCATTTT. This translates into CASSPNPRTGESNQPQHF.

The chain recombines TRBV18 with TRBJ1-6; 12 bases align to TRBD1. The CDR3 length is 15 residues. Germline lookup yields CDR1 KGHSH and CDR2 LQKENI. V gave up 5 bases and J gave up 7 bases; unmatched junction bases: 3. The CDR3 coding sequence is TGTGCCAGCTCAACGGGACAGGGGGCGAATTCACCCCTCCACTTT. It codes for CASSTGQGANSPLHF. Full variable domain (remainder filled in from reference TRBV18 and TRBJ1-6): NAGVMQNPRHLVRRRGQEARLRCSPMKGHSHVYWYRQLPEEGLKFMVYLQKENIIDESGMPKERFSAEFPKEGPSILRIQQVVRGDSAAYFCASSTGQGANSPLHFGNGTRLTVT.

This rearrangement joins TRBV27 to TRBJ1-2; 10 bases are shared with TRBD1. CDR1 MNHEY and CDR2 SMNVEV come from the germline V gene (reference sequence). The CDR3 contains 15 residues. The V segment lost 4 bases and the J segment 7 bases; nucleotides outside the gene matches: 9. The CDR3 is CASSYQGTGVSGYTF. As DNA, the CDR3 is TGTGCCAGCAGTTACCAGGGGACAGGGGTGAGTGGCTACACCTTC.